A selection of T cell receptor beta chains follows, all from one sample in a study of long-term antiretroviral therapy in people with HIV. Generated by immunoSEQ multiplex PCR, the TCRdb table keeps only in-frame clones and is missing some. The sample holds roughly 20,000 clones, approximately 86% seen once. The sequenced sample was unsorted PBMCs, obtained approximately 4 years after starting antiretroviral therapy. These receptors all come from a man younger than 35 with HIV. The conserved cysteine and the conserved F or W are not part of the CDR3 here. Rows may omit the clone size; those that give it use once, few, many or a size class.

v_gene	j_gene	abundance	CDR3aa
TRBV10-3	TRBJ1-3	few	AIWSGAGNTIY
TRBV5-1	TRBJ1-2	-	ASSTGGRYGYT
TRBV29-1	TRBJ2-3	-	SVESGTGVTDTQY
TRBV27	TRBJ1-2	-	ASSFEPRSGSNGYT
TRBV19	TRBJ1-2	few	ASRLGTHGSYGYT
TRBV7-9	TRBJ2-2	once	ASSLEGTVNTGELF
TRBV18	TRBJ1-1	-	ASSPLGPNTEAF
TRBV18	TRBJ1-1	-	ASSPRGLANTEAF
TRBV19	TRBJ2-3	once	ASSIDGSSTDTQY
TRBV28	TRBJ1-1	-	ASLGMDGEAF
TRBV25-1	TRBJ1-1	-	ASGLGLNTEAF
TRBV5-1	TRBJ2-2	once	ASSLAQGSGELF
TRBV28	TRBJ2-7	-	ASSLFRYEQY
TRBV6-5	TRBJ1-1	-	ASSSGTGVPEAF
TRBV5-1	TRBJ1-1	-	ASSVGGGRTEAF
TRBV5-8	TRBJ1-5	-	ASSLMGKDNQPQH
TRBV5-5	TRBJ2-1	-	ASSLAEGPGYNEQF
TRBV29-1	TRBJ1-2	-	SVHGWGTGELYGYT
TRBV5-4	TRBJ2-3	-	ASSPTSGGDTDTQY
TRBV29-1	TRBJ1-2	-	SVSWTGGGYGYT
TRBV6-1	TRBJ1-6	-	ASSTSGPRGSPLH
TRBV11-3	TRBJ2-5	-	ASSLDRSQETQY
TRBV2	TRBJ2-2	few	AGGGGDGTGELF
TRBV29-1	TRBJ2-5	-	SVPGGETQY
TRBV5-4	TRBJ1-3	-	ASSTDRVGNTIY
TRBV28	TRBJ2-1	-	ASSPAPLRSEQF
TRBV27	TRBJ1-2	-	ASSFQGRVVDRVGYT
TRBV29-1	TRBJ2-5	-	SAAPQDGPETQY
TRBV30	TRBJ1-5	-	AWSPRDDQPQH
TRBV2	TRBJ1-5	-	ASSEGRGPSNQPQH
TRBV28	TRBJ2-3	-	ASRRQGTDTQY
TRBV7-8	TRBJ1-2	-	ASSPGTGFGYT
TRBV13	TRBJ2-5	-	ASSLGRSWETQY
TRBV6-5	TRBJ1-2	-	ASSYQRGSANYGYT
TRBV5-1	TRBJ2-2	-	ASSAPGGGLNTGELF
TRBV5-1	TRBJ2-5	-	AGSPFSGQETQY
TRBV7-9	TRBJ1-2	-	ASSPPRSTGASYGYT
TRBV7-7	TRBJ2-2	-	ASSPGRTGIEELF
TRBV27	TRBJ2-1	-	ASSIPAGGGYNEQF
TRBV28	TRBJ1-2	-	ASSSETGGVFLKAFGYT